The entry that follows covers one T cell receptor (beta chain) sequence. This clone occurred once. The clone's antigen remains unknown. The record has no base qualities; no much larger clone is one base away. This sample was included in a study of Ad26.COV2.S vaccination and SARS-CoV-2 variants (dated by TCRdb to 2020 to 2022). For context, the study as a whole: Donors in the vaccine arm were drawn from COV1001, a phase I-IIa trial of Ad26.COV2.S in healthy adults that was multicentre, randomized, double-blind and placebo-controlled. The TCR-sequenced set comprised about 30 samples: some 19 Ad26.COV2.S vaccine recipients, 5 placebo recipients and 8 SARS-CoV-2 convalescent individuals. Participants in the trial were split at random into five groups of five each, receiving low-dose or high-dose Ad26.COV2.S once or twice, or else placebo on both occasions. Investigators did not know the trial group allocation while performing experiments and assessing outcomes. Ad26.COV2.S was administered intramuscularly at a dose of 5x10^10 or 1x10^11 viral particles, either as one shot or as two shots given 56 days apart. Sequencing of the TCRbeta repertoire served to evaluate the specificity and breadth of SARS-CoV-2-reactive T cell receptors following Ad26.COV2.S vaccination.

The paper as a whole reports these results and caveats: Comparing responses between vaccine doses or regimens was not something the study was powered to do. Vaccine and placebo recipients had similar non-spike TCR breadth, a finding consistent with the vaccine containing only spike. After vaccination, spike-specific CD8+ and CD4+ T cell responses were reported to show substantial breadth. The authors noted that the TCR breadth and depth analyses may have underestimated total T cell responses. Spike-specific TCR breadth was higher in Ad26.COV2.S recipients than in placebo recipients (P = 0.0014).

TCRbeta CDR3 regions were sequenced with the immunoSEQ Assay. After extraction, genomic DNA underwent amplification by bias-controlled multiplex PCR, followed by high-throughput sequencing. The study's processing was this. To quantify the absolute abundance of every unique TCRbeta CDR3 region, sequences were collapsed and filtered. T cell fraction was estimated by normalizing TCRbeta template counts to usable DNA, with usable DNA measured through amplification of reference genes found in all nucleated cells. Repertoire TCRs were annotated as SARS-CoV-2-specific by exact matching of V gene, CDR3 amino acid sequence and J gene to a known reactive TCR set. MIRA supplied the reference SARS-CoV-2 TCR set, which was filtered for enrichment in COVID-19-positive ImmuneCODE repertoires so that public or cross-reactive TCRs were removed. Based on the MIRA antigens, annotated TCRs were further analysed at the level of specific ORF or position within ORF. Depth was the summed frequency of annotated unique rearrangements, while breadth was defined as annotated unique rearrangements over total unique productive rearrangements. TCR breadth was compared between groups using two-sided Wilcoxon rank-sum tests. In its TCRdb copy, this immuneACCESS table keeps in-frame sequences only and misses some clones. Where compared with another copy, unresolved V genes explain less than half of these, and the others have no known cause. That table is the source of V, J and clone size, and D and trimming were worked out from the DNA. For this sample there are approximately 400,000 clones; about four fifths appear just once. The ten largest clones add up to roughly 7.4% of the sample.

What this sample's treatment or condition label stands for: about 20 received Ad26.COV2.S at low or high dose, single or two shots; five or six received placebo; per-sample allocation not given. For vaccine and placebo recipients, repertoires were sequenced using samples collected on day 63 after the first injection. Between 29 July and 7 August 2020, Cohort 1b enrolled fewer than 30 adults aged 18-55 years at one site in Boston, USA. Ad26.COV2.S was a replication-incompetent adenovirus type 26 vector expressing a prefusion-stabilized SARS-CoV-2 spike protein from the original Wuhan strain. The sequence derives from a person between 18 and 65 years old who received the Ad26.COV2.S COVID-19 vaccine or a placebo. Specimen: peripheral blood, collected in a trial of Ad26.COV2.S vaccine versus placebo.

The DNA is TGTGCCAGCAGTGCCACAGGGGATTGGACTGAAGCTTTCTTT. It specifies CASSATGDWTEAFF. Rearrangement joined TRBV6-2 or TRBV6-3 to TRBJ1-1, and TRBD1 matches 7 of the central bases. The germline V gene provides CDR1 MNHEY and CDR2 SVGEGT. The CDR3 starts with the cysteine, ends with the phenylalanine, and has 14 residues. Solely the CDR3 DNA is kept, with 42 bases framed from the first base. V is pruned by 5 bases and J by 5 bases, leaving 8 bases of the junction without a gene match.